This T cell receptor (beta chain) was sequenced for a study of cytomegalovirus exposure and HLA in healthy donors. Study outcomes and limitations: Through in vitro validation, a few CMV-associated chains were shown to be specific for CMV antigens. An analysis was carried out at a later point. It showed that HLA-associated TCR beta chains were more clonally expanded than equally common non-associated chains.

For this clone: Its antigen is as yet unknown.

This CDR3 contains 12 residues. Unmatched junction bases numbered 2, after V lost 8 bases and J lost 2 bases. Germline CDR1 and CDR2: SNHLY and FYNNEI. Researchers ran the PCR with 60 Vbeta and 13 Jbeta primers. Produced via immunoSEQ multiplex PCR; TCRdb's table is partial and in-frame only. In the table there are about 140,000 clones, approximately 80% of which are singletons. The V call is TRBV2, the J call TRBJ2-5; 7 bases map to TRBD2. Sequenced: PBMCs. This sequence originates from a man in his forties or fifties in good health and CMV-seronegative. CDR3 amino acids: CASRGEQETQYF. The DNA for the CDR3 is TGTGCCAGCCGGGGGGAACAAGAGACCCAGTACTTC. Using reference TRBV2 and TRBJ2-5 for the parts outside the CDR3, the full variable domain is EPEVTQTPSHQVTQMGQEVILRCVPISNHLYFYWYRQILGQKVEFLVSFYNNEISEKSEIFDDQFSVERPDGSNFTLKIRSTKLEDSAMYFCASRGEQETQYFGPGTRLLVL.